Described below is a single T cell receptor beta chain sequence and its context. Its antigen is unknown. This sample was included in a study of Ad26.COV2.S vaccination and SARS-CoV-2 variants. Across the whole study: Into the muscle, Ad26.COV2.S was dosed once or twice, 56 days apart. The study's findings and limits: In TCR breadth and depth analyses, total T cell responses may have been underestimated. Substantial breadth was reportedly displayed by spike-specific CD8+ and CD4+ T cell responses after vaccination. Vaccine recipients surpassed placebo recipients in spike-specific TCR breadth.

Treatment meaning: 19 received Ad26.COV2.S at low or high dose, single or two shots; roughly five received placebo; per-sample allocation not given. Samples analyzed were those drawn on day 63 after the first vaccine or placebo injection. TCRdb's table, derived via immunoSEQ multiplex PCR, lists solely in-frame clones and lacks some. The sample consists of over 400,000 clones, about nine tenths of them appearing once. J lost 4 bases, V lost 0 bases, and 6 bases had no gene match. Per the germline V gene, CDR1 is LGHNA and CDR2 is YSLEER. The CDR3 contains 16 residues. The receptor's source is a person aged 18-65 years who received the Ad26.COV2.S COVID-19 vaccine or a placebo. The chain is built from TRBV4-3 and TRBJ1-2, with 9 bases aligning to TRBD1. Sequenced here: peripheral blood, sampled in a trial of Ad26.COV2.S vaccine versus placebo. The CDR3: CASSQDNRGPSYGYTF. The DNA of the CDR3 is TGCGCCAGCAGCCAAGATAACAGGGGGCCGAGCTATGGCTACACCTTC.